The 26 T cell receptor beta chains reported below all come from one sample, sequenced in a study of cytomegalovirus exposure and HLA in healthy donors. 60 Vbeta and 13 Jbeta primers were used in PCR. TCRdb keeps only in-frame clones here, not all; method: immunoSEQ multiplex PCR. The sample includes approximately 80,000 clones. Specimen: PBMCs. The receptors here all came from a woman aged 25 to 39 in good health and CMV-seronegative.

The chain recombines TRBV19 with TRBJ2-7, with TRBD1 as a possible D gene (5 bases). Per the germline V gene, CDR1 is LNHDA and CDR2 is SQIVND (reference sequence). The CDR3 runs 14 residues. The V and J ends lost 4 bases and 1 base respectively, with 11 bases between them. The CDR3 DNA reads TGTGCCAGTAGTAGGGGCGACACTTCCTACGAGCAGTACTTC. Translation gives CASSRGDTSYEQYF.

In nucleotides, the CDR3 is TGTGCCAGTAGCTACTCGAAAGCGGACAGGTCAATCTATGGCTACACCTTC. Residues: CASSYSKADRSIYGYTF. V and J are TRBV19 and TRBJ1-2, with TRBD1 matching over 7 bases. J lost 4 bases, V lost 6 bases, and 17 bases had no gene match. The CDR3 has 17 amino acids. Per germline, CDR1 LNHDA and CDR2 SQIVND (reference sequence).

The J gene is TRBJ2-7, the V gene TRBV6-5; 7 nucleotides agree with TRBD2. There are 15 residues in the CDR3. Germline CDR1 MNHEY, CDR2 SVGAGI. V trimming: 6 bases; J trimming: 2 bases; junction bases outside the gene matches: 10. In DNA form, the CDR3 reads TGTGCCAGCAGCGCTTCGAGCGGGACGACCTACGAGCAGTACTTC. Translation: CASSASSGTTYEQYF.

In nucleotides, the CDR3 is TGTGCCAGCAGTGACCCGGGACTAGGAGCCGATACGCAGTATTTT. Protein: CASSDPGLGADTQYF. The J gene is TRBJ2-3, the V gene TRBV6-4; 8 positions agree with TRBD2. The ends lost 2 bases at V and 6 bases at J; junction bases unmatched: 7. The CDR3 has 15 residues. Germline V gene data show CDR1 as MRHNA and CDR2 as SNTAGT.

This chain uses TRBV7-2 with TRBJ2-3; D might be TRBD1 (6 bases). The CDR3 contains 15 residues. V lost 6 bases and J lost 5, with 18 bases in between. Germline lookup yields CDR1 SGHTA and CDR2 FQGNSA. Here the CDR3 reads CASSPDGLQGDTQYF. Here the CDR3 DNA reads TGTGCCAGCAGTCCAGACGGGTTACAGGGAGATACGCAGTATTTT.

The chain links TRBV7-9 to TRBJ2-7, with TRBD2 matching 11 bases. The CDR3 sequence is 15 residues long. Germline V gives CDR1 SEHNR, CDR2 FQNEAQ (reference sequence). The trim removed 4 bases at V and 5 bases at J, leaving 7 bases unmatched. The CDR3 DNA sequence: TGTGCCAGCAGCTCCCTAGCGGGAGGTCTCGACGAGCAGTACTTC. As protein: CASSSLAGGLDEQYF.

V and J are TRBV7-9 and TRBJ2-1; D is possibly TRBD1 (5 bases). The CDR3 totals 16 residues. V gave up 4 bases and J gave up 0 bases, with 13 bases separating them. Germline V CDR1 and CDR2: SEHNR, FQNEAQ (reference sequence). CDR3 in DNA: TGTGCCAGCAGCTCGCTTACAGGTAGCTCCTACAATGAGCAGTTCTTC. Its translation is CASSSLTGSSYNEQFF.

The rearrangement joins TRBV30 to TRBJ1-2; TRBD1 might be the D (6 bases). CDR1 GTSNPN and CDR2 SVGIG come from the germline V gene (reference sequence). With 3 bases removed from V and 5 bases from J, the gap between germline ends came to 13 bases. The CDR3 loop spans 13 amino acids. CDR3 sequence reads: CAWSGQSAYGYTF. The DNA of the CDR3 is TGTGCCTGGAGCGGACAGAGTGCTTATGGCTACACCTTC.

The chain recombines TRBV30 with TRBJ1-1, with a tentative D call TRBD1 (6 bases). With 5 bases removed from V and 0 bases from J, the gap between germline ends came to 7 bases. CDR3 length: 12 amino acids. Germline V CDR1 and CDR2: GTSNPN, SVGIG (reference sequence). CDR3 sequence: CAWGQLNTEAFF. In DNA, the CDR3 is TGTGCCTGGGGACAGCTGAACACTGAAGCTTTCTTT.

The chain combines TRBV5-1 with TRBJ2-1, with unresolved D. Germline CDR1 reads SGHRS; CDR2 reads YFSETQ. The CDR3 length is 16 residues. Trimming took off 0 bases at V and 0 bases at J, with 10 bases between the two ends. This CDR3 reads CASSLDALSSYNEQFF. The CDR3 coding sequence is TGCGCCAGCAGCTTGGATGCCCTTAGCTCCTACAATGAGCAGTTCTTC.

The chain has TRBV5-1 and TRBJ1-1; 10 bases are shared with TRBD1. Germline-derived CDR1 and CDR2 are SGHRS and YFSETQ. This CDR3 contains 18 residues. The J segment lost 4 bases and the V segment lost 4 bases, leaving 16 bases of the junction unmatched. For the CDR3, the DNA is TGCGCCAGCAGCAAATCACCGGGACAGGGGTTTTTGACCACTGAAGCTTTCTTT. It encodes CASSKSPGQGFLTTEAFF.

This chain links TRBV6-6 with TRBJ2-5, with 7 bases matching TRBD1. Per the germline V gene, CDR1 is MNHNY and CDR2 is SVGAGI (reference sequence). The junction had 5 bases not matched to a gene; V was cut back by 4 bases and J by 3 bases. The CDR3 contains 14 residues. CDR3 bases: TGTGCCAGCAGTTTTCGGGACAGCGAAGAGACCCAGTACTTC. It codes for CASSFRDSEETQYF.

The chain recombines TRBV25-1 with TRBJ2-7; 9 bases align to TRBD1. The CDR3 length is 16 residues. Germline V lookup: CDR1 MGHDK, CDR2 SYGVNS. J was trimmed by 2 bases and V by 3 bases; bases with no gene match: 8. CDR3 sequence: CASSEPSGTGTYEQYF. CDR3 in DNA: TGTGCCAGCAGTGAGCCCTCCGGGACAGGGACCTACGAGCAGTACTTC.

The CDR3 nucleotides read TGCGCCAGCAGCGCGGGACCCCAGGCTGAAGCTTTCTTT. This codes for CASSAGPQAEAFF. The V call is TRBV5-1, the J call TRBJ1-1; maybe TRBD1 (5 bases). V lost 4 bases to trimming and J lost 6 bases, with 13 bases between them. The CDR3 spans 13 residues. The germline CDR1 and CDR2 sequences are SGHRS and YFSETQ.

The chain combines TRBV2 with TRBJ2-1; possible D gene TRBD2, 5 bases. The V gene lost 3 bases and the J gene lost 6 bases, with 15 bases spanning the gap. The CDR3 consists of 15 residues. The V gene's germline CDR1 is SNHLY and CDR2 FYNNEI. This chain's CDR3 is CASSENPTSGNEQFF. In DNA form, the CDR3 reads TGTGCCAGCAGTGAGAATCCGACGAGCGGCAATGAGCAGTTCTTC. Full variable domain (outside the CDR3, taken from reference TRBV2 and TRBJ2-1): EPEVTQTPSHQVTQMGQEVILRCVPISNHLYFYWYRQILGQKVEFLVSFYNNEISEKSEIFDDQFSVERPDGSNFTLKIRSTKLEDSAMYFCASSENPTSGNEQFFGPGTRLTVL.

The V call is TRBV6-6, the J call TRBJ2-7; 9 bases fit TRBD1. The germline CDR1 and CDR2 sequences are MNHNY and SVGAGI (reference sequence). The CDR3 contains 14 residues. With 2 bases clipped from V and 3 bases from J, the junction kept 2 bases outside the gene matches. Written as DNA, the CDR3 is TGTGCCAGCAGTTACCCGGACAGGGGCTACGAGCAGTACTTC. Protein sequence: CASSYPDRGYEQYF.

The chain uses TRBV5-1 and TRBJ2-7; a possible D gene is TRBD1 (6 bases). This CDR3 is built from 14 residues. From germline, CDR1 is SGHRS and CDR2 YFSETQ. V was shortened by 4 bases and J by 6 bases, with 17 bases between the two germline ends. The CDR3: CASSRRDTTGEQYF. CDR3 sequence (DNA): TGCGCCAGCAGCCGAAGGGACACAACTGGCGAGCAGTACTTC.

This chain links TRBV6-5 with TRBJ2-7; 10 bases are a match to TRBD1. The CDR3 length is 15 residues. The V gene's germline CDR1 is MNHEY and CDR2 SVGAGI. With V trimmed by 2 bases and J by 2 bases, 3 bases remained unmatched. CDR3 DNA: TGTGCCAGCAGTTACGGGACAGGGGAAGCCTACGAGCAGTACTTC. Amino acid sequence: CASSYGTGEAYEQYF.

The gene calls are TRBV5-1 and TRBJ2-7; 8 nucleotides match TRBD1. The V gene end was trimmed by 3 bases and the J gene end by 3 bases; junction bases not matched to a gene: 2. The CDR3 length is 13 residues. CDR1 SGHRS and CDR2 YFSETQ come from the germline V gene. CDR3: CASSSGTGYEQYF. CDR3 nucleotide sequence: TGCGCCAGCAGCTCGGGGACAGGCTACGAGCAGTACTTC.

This rearrangement joins TRBV19 to TRBJ2-4; 8 bases are a match to TRBD2. The CDR3 has 16 residues. V was clipped by 3 bases and J by 3 bases; unmatched bases: 7. Germline V gene lookup returns CDR1 LNHDA and CDR2 SQIVND (reference sequence). CDR3 protein: CASSMPIGGGKNIQYF. CDR3 DNA sequence: TGTGCCAGTAGTATGCCCATCGGGGGGGGCAAAAACATTCAGTACTTC.

The V and J genes are TRBV5-1 and TRBJ1-6; D may be TRBD1 (6 bases). The V end lost 0 bases, the J end lost 10 bases, and 8 bases lay between the germline ends. The V gene's germline CDR1 is SGHRS and CDR2 YFSETQ. This CDR3 region has 13 residues. CDR3 loop: CASSLATGSPLHF. In DNA, the CDR3 is TGCGCCAGCAGCTTGGCTACAGGGTCACCCCTCCACTTT.

The gene calls are TRBV18 and TRBJ2-5; D gene ambiguous. The CDR3 totals 13 residues. V dropped 2 bases and J dropped 2 bases, with 6 bases sitting between them. Germline V CDR1 and CDR2: KGHSH, LQKENI. The CDR3 loop is CASSPGSQETQYF. As DNA, the CDR3 is TGTGCCAGCTCACCAGGCAGTCAAGAGACCCAGTACTTC.

This chain's CDR3 is CASSDRLAGVPNEQFF. CDR3 coding DNA: TGTGCCAGCAGCGACCGACTAGCGGGAGTCCCCAATGAGCAGTTCTTC. This rearrangement joins TRBV9 to TRBJ2-1; 12 positions agree with TRBD2. CDR3 length: 16 amino acids. Germline CDR1 and CDR2: SGDLS and YYNGEE. The J segment lost 6 bases and the V segment lost 3 bases, leaving 7 bases of the junction unmatched.

The V and J genes are TRBV15 and TRBJ1-6; a weak D match, TRBD1 (6 bases). Germline CDR1 reads LNHNV; CDR2 reads YYDKDF (reference sequence). The CDR3 has 12 amino acids. Trimming took 7 bases from V and 13 from J, leaving 14 bases between them. The CDR3 loop reads CATNDRLSPLHF. Here the CDR3 DNA reads TGTGCCACCAACGACAGGCTTTCCCCCCTCCACTTT.

J is TRBJ1-1 and V is TRBV18, with TRBD1 as a possible D gene (5 bases). V dropped 3 bases and J dropped 0 bases, with 14 bases sitting between them. The length of the CDR3 is 16 residues. Germline-derived CDR1 and CDR2 are KGHSH and LQKENI. The CDR3 loop reads CASSPEQGRLNTEAFF. CDR3 DNA sequence: TGTGCCAGCTCACCTGAGCAGGGTCGGTTGAACACTGAAGCTTTCTTT.

The CDR3 DNA is TGTGCCAGCAGCTTGGTGGAGCGCACTGAAGCTTTCTTT. Protein sequence: CASSLVERTEAFF. The chain recombines TRBV5-5 with TRBJ1-1; the D is unclear. Germline V gives CDR1 SGHKS, CDR2 YYEKEE (reference sequence). V shed 0 bases and J shed 4 bases, with 7 bases lying between them. The CDR3 extends over 13 amino acids. The variable domain in full, with the rest retrieved from reference TRBV5-5 and TRBJ1-1, is DAGVTQSPTHLIKTRGQQVTLRCSPISGHKSVSWYQQVLGQGPQFIFQYYEKEERGRGNFPDRFSARQFPNYSSELNVNALLLGDSALYLCASSLVERTEAFFGQGTRLTVV.